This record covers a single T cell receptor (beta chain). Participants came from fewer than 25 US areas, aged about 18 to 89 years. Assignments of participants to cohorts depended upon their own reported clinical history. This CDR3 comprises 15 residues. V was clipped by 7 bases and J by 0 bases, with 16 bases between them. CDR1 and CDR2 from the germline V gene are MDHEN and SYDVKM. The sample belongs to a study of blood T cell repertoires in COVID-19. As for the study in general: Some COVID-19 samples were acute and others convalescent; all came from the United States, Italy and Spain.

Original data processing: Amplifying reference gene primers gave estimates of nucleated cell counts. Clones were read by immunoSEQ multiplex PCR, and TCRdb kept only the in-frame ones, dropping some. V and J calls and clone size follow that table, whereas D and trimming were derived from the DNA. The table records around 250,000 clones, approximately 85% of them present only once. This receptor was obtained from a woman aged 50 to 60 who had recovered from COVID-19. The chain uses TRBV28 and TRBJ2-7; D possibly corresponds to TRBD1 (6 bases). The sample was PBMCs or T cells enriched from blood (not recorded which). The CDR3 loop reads CASTLGQRPSYEQYF. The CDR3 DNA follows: TGTGCCAGCACCCTCGGACAGCGCCCCTCCTACGAGCAGTACTTC.